The clone carrying this TCR beta chain showed up many times. No antigen is known for it. It was RNA transcripts that yielded the amplified TCR beta CDR3 regions. A first-round RT-PCR of the TCR CDR3 used the HTBI primer set. TCRdb re-called the multiplex PCR reads with MiXCR, one entry per CDR3 protein. The table has roughly 420,000 distinct CDR3 sequences, roughly 14% seen once; the top ten hold around 14%. The entry originates in a study of T cells in Graves' hyperthyroidism and ophthalmopathy. Study conclusions and caveats: Most clonotypes expanded in thyroid above 0.001 were likewise present in blood.

Trimming removed 7 bases from V and 5 bases from J, with 20 bases in between. The CDR3 sequence is 15 residues long. From germline, CDR1 is SGHTA and CDR2 FQGNSA. Sample: blood. This TCR was recovered from a woman younger than 35 with Graves' hyperthyroidism. The V gene is TRBV7-2, the J gene TRBJ2-5; D is possibly TRBD2 (6 bases). The CDR3 DNA follows: TGTGCCAGCACAAGGATGGAGGGAAGGAGGGAGACCCAGTACTTC. Translating it yields CASTRMEGRRETQYF.